Each of the 10 T cell receptor beta chains below was sequenced from the same sample in a study of graft-versus-host responses after intestinal transplantation (dated by TCRdb to about 2021). Receptors were amplified or captured by the immunoSEQ multiplex PCR assay. Drawn from immuneACCESS, this table holds only the in-frame rearrangements with V and J called that TCRdb kept. Clones are partly lost; checked studies trace under half to an unresolved V gene and leave the rest unexplained. This sample comprises tens of thousands of clones, 85% to 90% of them detected only once. Approximately 0.35% of the sample lies in the top ten. In light of the paper, this sample's time point label describes: cells obtained before transplantation from donor or recipient. Their specific antigens are unknown. Here the sequenced sample was unstimulated CD4+ T cells sorted from spleen or lymph node cells, taken before intestinal transplant. The receptor source for this set is a human donor who received an intestinal transplant.

V is TRBV2 and J is TRBJ1-5; 8 nucleotides line up with TRBD1. The ends lost 6 bases at V and 3 bases at J; junction bases unmatched: 7. The CDR3 is made up of 15 amino acids. Germline V CDR1 and CDR2: SNHLY, FYNNEI. CDR3 loop: CASRQDRVSNQPQHF. CDR3 nucleotides: TGTGCCAGCAGACAGGACAGGGTGTCCAATCAGCCCCAGCATTTT.

This chain links TRBV7-9 with TRBJ2-3; maybe TRBD2 (5 bases). V lost 7 bases, J lost 11 bases, and 19 bases lay in between. Germline V gene sequence: CDR1 SEHNR, CDR2 FQNEAQ (reference sequence). The CDR3 runs to 13 residues. In DNA, the CDR3 is TGTGCCAGCACCCCAGGAGGCGTGAGTGAGCAGTATTTT. Translation: CASTPGGVSEQYF.

Only one count was recorded for this clone. The J gene is TRBJ1-5, the V gene TRBV19; D gene uncertain. Trimming took 1 base from V and 1 from J, leaving 11 bases between them. Germline lookup yields CDR1 LNHDA and CDR2 SQIVND (reference sequence). The CDR3 is 16 amino acids. CDR3: CASSIGPGLSNQPQHF. For the CDR3, the DNA is TGTGCCAGTAGTATAGGCCCCGGGTTGAGCAATCAGCCCCAGCATTTT. Together with reference TRBV19 and TRBJ1-5, the CDR3 gives the full variable domain: DGGITQSPKYLFRKEGQNVTLSCEQNLNHDAMYWYRQDPGQGLRLIYYSQIVNDFQKGDIAEGYSVSREKKESFPLTVTSAQKNPTAFYLCASSIGPGLSNQPQHFGDGTRLSIL.

The V gene is TRBV28, the J gene TRBJ1-1, with D tentatively TRBD1 (6 bases). Germline V gene sequence: CDR1 MDHEN, CDR2 SYDVKM. The V end lost 4 bases, the J end lost 8 bases, and 14 bases lay between the germline ends. The length of the CDR3 is 13 residues. The DNA for the CDR3 is TGTGCCAGCAGTTACGGGGGGCTCAGGGAAGCTTTCTTT. Protein: CASSYGGLREAFF. Combining the CDR3 with reference TRBV28 and TRBJ1-1 gives the whole variable domain DVKVTQSSRYLVKRTGEKVFLECVQDMDHENMFWYRQDPGLGLRLIYFSYDVKMKEKGDIPEGYSVSREKKERFSLILESASTNQTSMYLCASSYGGLREAFFGQGTRLTVV.

The chain combines TRBV29-1 with TRBJ1-2; 7 nucleotides align to TRBD1. Trimming removed 3 bases from V and 5 bases from J; junction bases left unmatched: 3. CDR3 length: 12 residues. In germline, CDR1 is SQVTM, CDR2 ANQGSEA. The CDR3 spells CSVEAGGYGYTF. CDR3 nucleotides: TGCAGCGTTGAGGCAGGGGGATATGGCTACACCTTC. The full variable domain, in which reference TRBV29-1 and TRBJ1-2 provide the parts outside the CDR3, is SAVISQKPSRDICQRGTSLTIQCQVDSQVTMMFWYRQQPGQSLTLIATANQGSEATYESGFVIDKFPISRPNLTFSTLTVSNMSPEDSSIYLCSVEAGGYGYTFGSGTRLTVV.

The chain employs TRBV30 and TRBJ1-1; a possible D gene is TRBD1 (6 bases). The CDR3 contains 17 residues. Trimming removed 0 bases at V and 0 bases at J, with 17 bases between. Per germline, CDR1 GTSNPN and CDR2 SVGIG (reference sequence). The CDR3 loop is CAWSVRGAQGLNTEAFF. CDR3 coding DNA: TGTGCCTGGAGTGTACGGGGGGCCCAGGGACTGAACACTGAAGCTTTCTTT.

This clone appeared a few times. The V gene is TRBV6-1, the J gene TRBJ2-7; D uncertain. The CDR3 is 12 amino acids. Trimming cost V 2 bases and J 3 bases, with 5 bases left between them. The germline gives CDR1 MNHNS, CDR2 SASEGT. The CDR3 DNA follows: TGTGCCAGCAGTGAACACAGCTACGAGCAGTACTTC. Amino acids: CASSEHSYEQYF.

The rearrangement joins TRBV7-2 to TRBJ2-7; 7 bases agree with TRBD2. This CDR3 has 16 amino acids. Germline loops: CDR1 SGHTA, CDR2 FQGNSA. The ends lost 2 bases at V and 2 bases at J; junction bases unmatched: 9. The CDR3 loop is CASSLFGGRNPYEQYF. The CDR3 nucleotides read TGTGCCAGCAGCTTATTTGGCGGGAGAAACCCCTACGAGCAGTACTTC.

The chain uses TRBV5-8 and TRBJ1-5; D is unresolved. Germline V gives CDR1 SGHTS, CDR2 YDEGEE. Trimming left V 5 bases short and J 2 bases short, with 20 bases between. The CDR3 has 17 amino acids. The CDR3 reads CASREGGMYLGNQPQHF. DNA of the CDR3: TGTGCCAGCAGGGAGGGTGGGATGTATCTCGGCAATCAGCCCCAGCATTTT. The whole variable domain, filled in from reference TRBV5-8 and TRBJ1-5, reads EAGVTQSPTHLIKTRGQQATLRCSPISGHTSVYWYQQALGLGLQFLLWYDEGEERNRGNFPPRFSGRQFPNYSSELNVNALELEDSALYLCASREGGMYLGNQPQHFGDGTRLSIL.

This clone came up once. The chain couples TRBV4-1 to TRBJ2-7; 9 bases align to TRBD2. Looked up from germline, CDR1 is MGHRA and CDR2 is YSYEKL. The CDR3 runs to 17 residues. The junction had 9 bases not matched to a gene; V was cut back by 0 bases and J by 3 bases. CDR3 loop: CASSQDWGGGAGYEQYF. CDR3 bases: TGCGCCAGCAGCCAAGATTGGGGCGGGGGGGCCGGCTACGAGCAGTACTTC.